This section outlines one T cell receptor beta chain sequence together with its context. Its antigen remains unknown. The data derive from a study of identical twins. Findings of the study overall: While abundant cord blood beta clonotypes carried fewer insertions, memory repertoires showed no such pattern. Models came in too low on out-of-frame TCR alpha sharing in monozygotic twins.

The V gene's germline CDR1 is DFQATT and CDR2 SNEGSKA (reference sequence). V lost 6 bases and J lost 6, with 14 bases in between. This CDR3 has 13 amino acids. TCRdb fed the 5' RACE reads into MiXCR, producing one record per CDR3 protein. The sample shows around 690,000 distinct CDR3 sequences, 21% of them seen only once. The same data also went into a second study, on T cells expressing NK-cell markers. From that study: It was sorted CD3+CD56+NKG2C+, CD3+CD56+NKG2C- and CD3+CD56-NKG2C+ T cells that supplied the TCR beta repertoires.

This receptor was identified in a woman in her late teens or twenties in good health. The chain couples TRBV20-1 to TRBJ2-2; perhaps TRBD1 as D (5 bases). The sample consisted of PBMCs. CDR3 bases: TGCAGTGCGAGGACAAACCGGCCCGGGGAGCTGTTTTTT. This sequence encodes CSARTNRPGELFF.